Following are 23 T cell receptor beta chains from one sample sequenced in a study of T cells in Graves' hyperthyroidism and ophthalmopathy (dated by TCRdb to about 2019). The library was obtained by multiplex PCR. The reads were generated on an Illumina HiSeq 2000. The TCR beta CDR3 regions were amplified from the RNA transcripts. The TCR CDR3 was subjected to a first round of RT-PCR using the HTBI primer set and the Qiagen OneStep RT-PCR kit. TCRdb handled the public reads itself, with Q25 trimming in fastp and clone calling in MiXCR, and kept productive beta chains. Rows with a matching CDR3 protein are joined into one entry that keeps the most common DNA and genes. The sample includes fewer than 500,000 distinct CDR3 sequences, with around 15% observed a single time. Jointly, the top ten make up around a fifth of the sample. The sequencing sample was made of blood. The receptors come from a woman in her 30s with Graves' ophthalmopathy.

This clonotype was detected only a few times. V gene TRBV4-1 combines with J gene TRBJ2-1; the D gene is possibly TRBD2 (5 bases). Germline CDR1 is MGHRA and CDR2 is YSYEKL. V was clipped by 0 bases and J by 10 bases, with 10 bases between them. This CDR3 is 13 amino acids long. This CDR3 is CASSQEHASEQFF. CDR3 DNA: TGCGCCAGCAGCCAAGAACACGCTAGCGAGCAGTTCTTC.

In this sample, this clonotype turned up once. A much larger clone differs by one base, so this may be a read error. The chain links TRBV11-2 to TRBJ2-7; TRBD2 is a possible D gene (6 bases). The CDR3 is 16 amino acids. Germline V gives CDR1 SGHAT, CDR2 FQNNGV. The germline V and J ends were trimmed by 2 bases and 3 bases, with 17 bases remaining between them. The DNA for the CDR3 is TGTGCCAGCAGCTTACGGGGAGAGAAGACTAGCTACGAGCAGTACTTC. Amino acid sequence: CASSLRGEKTSYEQYF.

The rearrangement joins TRBV20-1 to TRBJ1-1; 12 bases map to TRBD1. Germline CDR1 is DFQATT and CDR2 is SNEGSKA (reference sequence). CDR3 size: 14 residues. The V gene end was trimmed by 1 base and the J gene end by 3 bases; junction bases not matched to a gene: 0. CDR3 sequence: CSARGDRGHTEAFF. Written as DNA, the CDR3 is TGCAGTGCTAGAGGGGACAGGGGGCACACTGAAGCTTTCTTT.

This clonotype has just one count. This rearrangement joins TRBV12-3 or TRBV12-4 to TRBJ2-3; 12 bases map to TRBD2. V lost 3 bases and J lost 3; bases outside the gene matches: 10. The CDR3 runs 18 residues. The CDR3 loop reads CASSLASGGAFMTDTQYF. CDR3 nucleotide sequence: TGTGCCAGCAGTTTGGCTAGCGGGGGGGCCTTTATGACAGATACGCAGTATTTT.

This clonotype was seen repeatedly, ten times or more. V and J are TRBV6-2 or TRBV6-3 and TRBJ1-6; TRBD1 matches at 9 bases. The CDR3 totals 15 residues. Unmatched junction bases numbered 9, after V lost 7 bases and J lost 8 bases. Germline CDR1 reads MNHEY; CDR2 reads SVGEGT. The CDR3 DNA is TGTGCCAGCACTGGAAAGGGACAGGGATATTCACCCCTCCACTTT. It translates to CASTGKGQGYSPLHF.

This clonotype showed up just a few times. The chain uses TRBV2 and TRBJ2-4, with D possibly matching TRBD2 (6 bases). This CDR3 comprises 10 residues. Between the trimmed V and J ends, which lost 8 bases and 10 bases, there was a span of 9 bases. CDR1 SNHLY and CDR2 FYNNEI come from the germline V gene. CDR3 coding DNA: TGTGCCAGCGGAGGGCGAATTCAGTACTTC. Residues: CASGGRIQYF.

The V gene is TRBV24-1, the J gene TRBJ2-2; no clear D gene. Germline V lookup: CDR1 KGHDR, CDR2 SFDVKD. This CDR3 is built from 15 residues. V lost 1 base to trimming and J lost 0 bases, with 5 bases between them. The DNA for the CDR3 is TGTGCCACCAGTGATTTTAGGACGAACACCGGGGAGCTGTTTTTT. This gives the protein CATSDFRTNTGELFF.

The chain uses TRBV27 and TRBJ1-2, with D perhaps matching TRBD1 (5 bases). Trimming stripped 2 bases from V and 4 bases from J, with 17 bases between. Germline lookup yields CDR1 MNHEY and CDR2 SMNVEV (reference sequence). The length of the CDR3 is 16 residues. This CDR3 is CASSLVAPGGSYGYTF. CDR3 nucleotides: TGTGCCAGCAGTTTAGTAGCCCCCGGGGGTAGCTATGGCTACACCTTC.

The chain combines TRBV20-1 with TRBJ2-2; unclear D gene. The CDR3 loop spans 16 amino acids. V gave up 0 bases and J gave up 6 bases, with 17 bases separating them. CDR1 DFQATT and CDR2 SNEGSKA come from the germline V gene (reference sequence). The CDR3 here is CSARESPRGVSGELFF. DNA of the CDR3: TGCAGTGCTAGAGAGAGTCCAAGAGGAGTTTCCGGGGAGCTGTTTTTT.

As regards this clonotype: The junction and the germline gene differ at one end; a read error may be behind it. V gene TRBV20-1 combines with J gene TRBJ1-2; the D is unclear. From germline, CDR1 is DFQATT and CDR2 SNEGSKA (reference sequence). This CDR3 region has 14 residues. The CDR3 region is CSARNAGLNDGYSF. In DNA, the CDR3 is TGCAGTGCTAGGAATGCGGGGTTGAACGATGGCTACTCCTTC.

The chain carries TRBV6-1 and TRBJ2-7, with D perhaps TRBD1 (6 bases). The CDR3 is made up of 13 amino acids. Deletions cut 6 bases from V and 5 bases from J, with 14 bases between. Per germline, CDR1 MNHNS and CDR2 SASEGT. CDR3 DNA: TGTGCCAGCAGAATCACAGGGAGTAACGAGCAGTACTTC. Amino acids: CASRITGSNEQYF.

There are a few counts of this clonotype. The chain joins TRBV29-1 to TRBJ1-5; 7 positions match TRBD1. This CDR3 has 12 residues. Germline CDR1 reads SQVTM; CDR2 reads ANQGSEA. V was pared by 4 bases and J by 7 bases, with 4 bases of the junction left unmatched. The chain's CDR3 is CSVGTGEQPQHF. The CDR3 DNA reads TGCAGCGTTGGTACAGGGGAACAGCCCCAGCATTTT.

In its sample, this clonotype was seen many times. The gene calls are TRBV20-1 and TRBJ1-2; D gene ambiguous. This CDR3 has 12 amino acids. From germline, CDR1 is DFQATT and CDR2 SNEGSKA (reference sequence). V was clipped by 1 base and J by 3 bases, with 6 bases between them. The CDR3: CSARGEDYGYTF. CDR3 in DNA: TGCAGTGCTAGAGGGGAAGACTATGGCTACACCTTC.

The table lists this clonotype with many counts. The genes are TRBV12-3 or TRBV12-4 and TRBJ1-4; D is uncertain. The V gene lost 1 base and the J gene lost 6 bases, with 6 bases spanning the gap. The CDR3 is 13 residues long. In nucleotides, the CDR3 is TGTGCCAGCAGTTTAGGGGGAGATGAAAAACTGTTTTTT. Translation gives CASSLGGDEKLFF.

This chain uses TRBV7-3 with TRBJ2-3; D remains ambiguous. CDR3 length equals 13 residues. Looked up from germline, CDR1 is SGHTA and CDR2 is FQGTGA. Trimming stripped 5 bases from V and 8 bases from J, with 14 bases between. As DNA, the CDR3 is TGTGCCAGCAGCGTAAGTCGAGGTGCTACGCAGTATTTT. As protein: CASSVSRGATQYF.

This clonotype has ten or more counts. The rearrangement uses TRBV7-2 and TRBJ2-1; the D is unclear. Germline lookup yields CDR1 SGHTA and CDR2 FQGNSA. Trimming stripped 8 bases from V and 6 bases from J, with 11 bases between. The CDR3 extends over 12 amino acids. The CDR3 bases are TGTGCCAGCGGATCCGCCAGCAATGAGCAGTTCTTC. As protein: CASGSASNEQFF.

The chain carries TRBV7-6 and TRBJ2-1; TRBD2 aligns across 13 bases. Per germline, CDR1 SGHVS and CDR2 FNYEAQ. V lost 4 bases and J lost 6; bases outside the gene matches: 6. The CDR3 is 16 amino acids. The CDR3 bases are TGTGCCAGCAGCTGGACTAGCGGGGGACTGCTCAATGAGCAGTTCTTC. This codes for CASSWTSGGLLNEQFF.

The table lists this clonotype with a few counts. The chain is built from TRBV4-2 and TRBJ2-7; D is perhaps TRBD1 or TRBD2 (5 bases each). The germline V and J ends were trimmed by 6 bases and 3 bases, with 15 bases remaining between them. The CDR3 runs to 14 residues. Per germline, CDR1 LGHNA and CDR2 YNFKEQ. CDR3 sequence: CASSFGGVFYEQYF. As DNA, the CDR3 is TGTGCCAGCAGTTTTGGGGGAGTTTTCTACGAGCAGTACTTC.

There are many counts of this clonotype. The rearrangement links TRBV20-1 to TRBJ1-3, with unresolved D. V was trimmed by 0 bases and J by 0 bases, leaving 12 bases between them. The V gene's germline CDR1 is DFQATT and CDR2 SNEGSKA (reference sequence). This CDR3 comprises 16 residues. The DNA of the CDR3 is TGCAGTGCTAGAGATAGTGGCAGCCACTCTGGAAACACCATATATTTT. It translates to CSARDSGSHSGNTIYF.

CDR3 amino acids: CASSPDRGPEAFF. CDR3 DNA: TGTGCCAGCTCGCCGGACAGGGGCCCTGAAGCTTTCTTT. The rearrangement uses TRBV18 and TRBJ1-1, with 9 bases matching TRBD1. V shed 6 bases and J 6 bases; nucleotides not matched to a gene: 5. The CDR3 has 13 amino acids. CDR1 and CDR2 (germline): KGHSH, LQKENI.

The rearrangement links TRBV5-5 to TRBJ1-6; the match to TRBD1 covers 7 bases. The V and J ends lost 5 bases and 5 bases, in that order; junction bases with no gene match: 7. CDR3 length: 15 residues. Germline lookup yields CDR1 SGHKS and CDR2 YYEKEE (reference sequence). CDR3 bases: TGTGCCAGCAGATTCTTAACAGGGGATAATTCACCCCTCCACTTT. Amino acids: CASRFLTGDNSPLHF.

This clonotype was seen many times. For the CDR3, the DNA is TGTGCCAGCTCACCAGCCAAAACCTCCTACAATGAGCAGTTCTTC. Encoded protein: CASSPAKTSYNEQFF. The V call is TRBV18, the J call TRBJ2-1; no clear D gene. CDR3 size: 15 residues. V lost 2 bases to trimming and J lost 0 bases, with 8 bases between them. The germline V gene encodes CDR1 KGHSH and CDR2 LQKENI.

The CDR3 here is CSARGTSGGANTQYF. CDR3 DNA sequence: TGCAGTGCTAGGGGGACTAGCGGGGGGGCCAATACGCAGTATTTT. The chain has TRBV20-1 and TRBJ2-3, with TRBD2 identical over 16 bases. J lost 7 bases, V lost 3 bases, and 4 bases had no gene match. CDR3 size: 15 residues. Germline lookup yields CDR1 DFQATT and CDR2 SNEGSKA (reference sequence).